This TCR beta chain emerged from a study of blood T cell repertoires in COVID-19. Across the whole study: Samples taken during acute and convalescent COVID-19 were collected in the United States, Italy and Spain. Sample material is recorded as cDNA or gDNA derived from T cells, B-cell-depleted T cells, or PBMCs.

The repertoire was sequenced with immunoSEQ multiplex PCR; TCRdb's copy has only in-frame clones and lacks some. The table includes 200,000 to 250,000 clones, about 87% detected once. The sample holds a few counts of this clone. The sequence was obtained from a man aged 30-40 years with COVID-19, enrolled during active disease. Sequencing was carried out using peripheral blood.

CDR3 in amino acids: CASSRSGGRSYEQYF. The CDR3 coding sequence is TGTGCCAGCAGTAGGTCAGGGGGCCGCTCCTACGAGCAGTACTTC. V gene TRBV6-2 or TRBV6-3 combines with J gene TRBJ2-7, with TRBD1 matching over 8 bases. Per germline, CDR1 MNHEY and CDR2 SVGEGT. Trimming took 5 bases from V and 0 from J; bases not matched to a gene: 6. This CDR3 has 15 residues.